These 5 T cell receptor beta chains were sequenced from one sample in a study of T cells in Graves' hyperthyroidism and ophthalmopathy. TCR beta CDR3 regions were amplified from RNA transcripts. Carried out on the TCR CDR3, a first-round RT-PCR used the HTBI primer set. TCRdb analysed the multiplex PCR reads with MiXCR anew, one entry per CDR3 protein. The sample holds over 500,000 distinct CDR3 sequences, about 16% seen once. The sequenced sample was blood. The source is a woman aged 30 to 39 with Graves' ophthalmopathy.

This clonotype was found a few times. This chain joins TRBV19 and TRBJ2-6; no definite D call. The V gene lost 7 bases and the J gene lost 0 bases, with 13 bases spanning the gap. Germline V gene sequence: CDR1 LNHDA, CDR2 SQIVND (reference sequence). The CDR3 has 16 amino acids. The CDR3 reads CASKTTRTSGANVLTF. The CDR3 DNA sequence: TGTGCCAGTAAGACGACGAGGACCTCTGGGGCCAACGTCCTGACTTTC.

The sample holds a few counts of this clonotype. The chain combines TRBV6-1 with TRBJ2-2; D is unclear. Germline values: CDR1 MNHNS, CDR2 SASEGT. The CDR3 extends over 17 amino acids. With 6 bases removed from V and 7 bases from J, the gap between germline ends came to 24 bases. The CDR3 DNA reads TGTGCCAGCAGAACTCCCGACCACGACCCGTTGGGCGGGGAGCTGTTTTTT. This translates into CASRTPDHDPLGGELFF.

A few counts support this clonotype. The chain joins TRBV7-8 to TRBJ2-2, with D possibly called TRBD1 or TRBD2 (6 bases each). Germline values: CDR1 SGHVS, CDR2 FQNEAQ. The ends were cut back, 3 bases at V and 6 bases at J, with 11 bases in the middle. This CDR3 has 14 amino acids. The CDR3: CASSFVGGSGELFF. The DNA of the CDR3 is TGTGCCAGCAGCTTCGTGGGGGGCTCCGGGGAGCTGTTTTTT.

This clonotype came up many times. This chain connects TRBV10-1 to TRBJ2-5; a possible D gene is TRBD1 (6 bases). The CDR3 is 14 amino acids. Between the trimmed V and J ends, which lost 10 bases and 7 bases, there was a span of 22 bases. Germline V lookup: CDR1 WNHNN, CDR2 SYGVQD (reference sequence). The CDR3 DNA is TGCGCCAACATCGGGCGTGGCCTAGGGGGGACCCAGTACTTC. It codes for CANIGRGLGGTQYF.

This clonotype appeared once. V and J are TRBV6-2 or TRBV6-3 and TRBJ2-5; weak D call: TRBD1 (5 bases). Germline V gives CDR1 MNHEY, CDR2 SVGEGT. V dropped 1 base and J dropped 1 base, with 13 bases sitting between them. There are 16 residues in the CDR3. The CDR3 reads CASSYFTGPSQETQYF. The CDR3 region has the DNA TGTGCCAGCAGTTACTTTACAGGTCCCTCCCAAGAGACCCAGTACTTC.